This T cell receptor beta chain was sequenced for a study of cytomegalovirus exposure and HLA in healthy donors. Primers: 60 Vbeta forward and 13 Jbeta reverse. Profiling relied on immunoSEQ multiplex PCR, and the TCRdb table lists in-frame clones only, not all of them. Altogether roughly 180,000 clones are present, 75% to 90% being singletons, with the ten largest covering 1% to 1.5%. There are 15 residues in the CDR3. From germline, CDR1 is LNHDA and CDR2 SQIVND (reference sequence). Trimming cost V 5 bases and J 7 bases, with 18 bases left between them. J is TRBJ1-5 and V is TRBV19; the D gene is possibly TRBD1 (5 bases). The clonotype originates from a boy aged 2-9 years in good health and CMV-seronegative. Input material: PBMCs. The CDR3 bases are TGTGCCAGTAGTTATTCGGGAGGGGATGGCCAGCCCCAGCATTTT. Translating gives CASSYSGGDGQPQHF.